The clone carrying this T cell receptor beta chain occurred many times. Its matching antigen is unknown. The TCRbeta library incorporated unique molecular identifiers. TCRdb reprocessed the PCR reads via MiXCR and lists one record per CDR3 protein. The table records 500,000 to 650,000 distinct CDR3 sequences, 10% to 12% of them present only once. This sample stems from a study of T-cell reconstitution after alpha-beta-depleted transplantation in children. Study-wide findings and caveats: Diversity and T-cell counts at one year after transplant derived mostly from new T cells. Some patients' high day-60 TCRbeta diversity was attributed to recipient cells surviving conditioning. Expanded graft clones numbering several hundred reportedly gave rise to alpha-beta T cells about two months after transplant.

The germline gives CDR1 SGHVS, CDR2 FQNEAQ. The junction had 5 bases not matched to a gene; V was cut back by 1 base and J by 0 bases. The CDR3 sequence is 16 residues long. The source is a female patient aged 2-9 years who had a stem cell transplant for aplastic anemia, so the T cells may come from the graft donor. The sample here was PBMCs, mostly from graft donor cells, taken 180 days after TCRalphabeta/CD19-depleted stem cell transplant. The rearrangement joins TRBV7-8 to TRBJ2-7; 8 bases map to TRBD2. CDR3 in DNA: TGTGCCAGCAGCTTAGTATGGAGCGGGAGCTCCTACGAGCAGTACTTC. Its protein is CASSLVWSGSSYEQYF.